This TCR beta chain was found in a study of patients and donors after allogeneic stem cell transplantation. The CDR3 consists of 16 residues. The junction had 11 bases not matched to a gene; V was cut back by 5 bases and J by 6 bases. This clonotype was detected many times. TCRdb used MiXCR to reprocess the RT-PCR reads, holding one entry per CDR3 protein. The table lists some 880,000 distinct CDR3 sequences, about 20% of them singletons. This clonotype was sampled from a human donor who was either an allogeneic HSCT recipient or a stem cell or donor lymphocyte infusion donor (not recorded which). It is not recorded whose cells these are; they may come from a transplant donor. Sequenced input: blood, either unsorted or a sorted T cell fraction (not recorded which). The rearrangement links TRBV12-3 or TRBV12-4 to TRBJ2-3; 10 bases match TRBD2. In DNA, the CDR3 is TGTGCCAGCAGTCACCAAGCGGGAGGGTCCAGGGATACGCAGTATTTT. This translates into CASSHQAGGSRDTQYF.